The following is a TCR beta chain sequence with its context. J lost 5 bases, V lost 3 bases, and 12 bases had no gene match. Germline V lookup: CDR1 SGHDT, CDR2 YYEEEE. The CDR3 runs 16 residues. This entry belongs to a study of T cell responses to AZD1222 COVID-19 vaccine. Sequenced by immunoSEQ multiplex PCR; TCRdb stores in-frame clones only, minus some. This table holds about 59,000 clones, 89% found once. This TCR was sampled from an adult who received the AZD1222 COVID-19 vaccine. This specimen was peripheral blood, taken 28 days after the second AZD1222 dose. The chain combines TRBV5-6 with TRBJ1-1, with 8 bases lining up with TRBD1. CDR3 sequence reads: CASSSSLRQGRTEAFF. The CDR3 DNA sequence: TGTGCCAGCAGCTCTTCCCTCAGACAGGGGCGGACTGAAGCTTTCTTT.